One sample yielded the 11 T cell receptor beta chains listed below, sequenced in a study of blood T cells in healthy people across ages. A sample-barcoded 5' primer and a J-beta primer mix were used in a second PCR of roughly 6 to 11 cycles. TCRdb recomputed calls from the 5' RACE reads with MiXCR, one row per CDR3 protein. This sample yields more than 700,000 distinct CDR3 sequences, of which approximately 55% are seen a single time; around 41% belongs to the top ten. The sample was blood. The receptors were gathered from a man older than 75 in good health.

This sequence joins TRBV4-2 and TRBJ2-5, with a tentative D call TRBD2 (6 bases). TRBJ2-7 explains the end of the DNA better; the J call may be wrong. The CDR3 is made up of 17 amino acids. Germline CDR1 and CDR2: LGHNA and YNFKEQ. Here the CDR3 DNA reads TGTGCCAGCAGCCAAGGAGGGGTCGGGGGAATAAGCTACGAGCAGTACTTC. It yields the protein CASSQGGVGGISYEQYF.

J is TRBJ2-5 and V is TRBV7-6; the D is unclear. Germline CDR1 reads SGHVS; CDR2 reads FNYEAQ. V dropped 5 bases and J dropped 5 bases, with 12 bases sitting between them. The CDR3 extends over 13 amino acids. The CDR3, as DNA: TGTGCCAGCAGCCGCAACCTCGCGGAGACCCAGTACTTC. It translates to CASSRNLAETQYF.

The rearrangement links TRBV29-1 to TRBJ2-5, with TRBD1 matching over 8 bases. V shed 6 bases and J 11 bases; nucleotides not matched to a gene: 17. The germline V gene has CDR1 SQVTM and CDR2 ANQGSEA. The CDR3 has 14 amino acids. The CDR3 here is CSVARDRQGGRQYF. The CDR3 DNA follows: TGCAGCGTCGCCCGGGACAGGCAGGGGGGACGGCAGTACTTC.

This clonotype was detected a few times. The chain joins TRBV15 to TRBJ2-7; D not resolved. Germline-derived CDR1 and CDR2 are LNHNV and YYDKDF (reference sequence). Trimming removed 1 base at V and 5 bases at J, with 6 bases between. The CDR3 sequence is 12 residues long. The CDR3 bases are TGTGCCACCAGCAGAGGCAAGGACGAGCAGTACTTC. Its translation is CATSRGKDEQYF.

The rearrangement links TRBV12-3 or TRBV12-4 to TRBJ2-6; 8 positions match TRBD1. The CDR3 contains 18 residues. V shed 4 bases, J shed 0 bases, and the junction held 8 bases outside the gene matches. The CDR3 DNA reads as TGTGCCAGCAGTTGGGGGACAGGTTTACTCTCTGGGGCCAACGTCCTGACTTTC. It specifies CASSWGTGLLSGANVLTF.

In DNA, the CDR3 is TGTGCCACCAGTGACCCTAAGGGGGCTGGGGCCAACGTCCTGACTTTC. Encoded protein: CATSDPKGAGANVLTF. V usage is TRBV24-1 and J usage is TRBJ2-6; perhaps TRBD1 as D (6 bases). The ends were cut back, 4 bases at V and 2 bases at J, with 11 bases in the middle. Germline CDR1 reads KGHDR; CDR2 reads SFDVKD. The CDR3 length is 16 residues.

CDR3 protein: CASSISGRAHNEQFF. CDR3 bases: TGTGCCAGCAGCATCAGCGGGAGGGCCCACAATGAGCAGTTCTTC. V and J are TRBV5-6 and TRBJ2-1; 10 bases match TRBD2. The V gene end was trimmed by 4 bases and the J gene end by 5 bases; junction bases not matched to a gene: 6. Germline CDR1 is SGHDT and CDR2 is YYEEEE. CDR3 length: 15 residues.

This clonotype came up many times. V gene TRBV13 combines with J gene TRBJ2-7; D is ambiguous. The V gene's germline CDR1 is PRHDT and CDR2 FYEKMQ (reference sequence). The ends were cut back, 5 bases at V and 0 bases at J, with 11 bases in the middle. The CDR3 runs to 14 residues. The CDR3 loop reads CASSPSKSSYEQYF. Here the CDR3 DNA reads TGTGCCAGCAGCCCATCGAAGAGCTCCTACGAGCAGTACTTC. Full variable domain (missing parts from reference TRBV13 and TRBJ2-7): AAGVIQSPRHLIKEKRETATLKCYPIPRHDTVYWYQQGPGQDPQFLISFYEKMQSDKGSIPDRFSAQQFSDYHSELNMSSLELGDSALYFCASSPSKSSYEQYFGPGTRLTVT.

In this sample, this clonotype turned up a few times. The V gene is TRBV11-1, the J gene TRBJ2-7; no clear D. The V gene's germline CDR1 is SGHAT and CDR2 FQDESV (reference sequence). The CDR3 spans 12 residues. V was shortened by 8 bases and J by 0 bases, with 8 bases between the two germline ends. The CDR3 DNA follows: TGTGCCAGCGGAGTGGGCTCCTACGAGCAGTACTTC. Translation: CASGVGSYEQYF. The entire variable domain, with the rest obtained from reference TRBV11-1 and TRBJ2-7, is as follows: EAEVAQSPRYKITEKSQAVAFWCDPISGHATLYWYRQILGQGPELLVQFQDESVVDDSQLPKDRFSAERLKGVDSTLKIQPAELGDSAMYLCASGVGSYEQYFGPGTRLTVT.

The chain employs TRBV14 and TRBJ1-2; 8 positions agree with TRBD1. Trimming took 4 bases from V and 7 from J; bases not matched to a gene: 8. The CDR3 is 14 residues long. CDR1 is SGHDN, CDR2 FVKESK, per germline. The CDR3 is CASSRQGSAGGYTF. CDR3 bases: TGTGCCAGCAGCCGACAGGGGTCCGCGGGTGGCTACACCTTC. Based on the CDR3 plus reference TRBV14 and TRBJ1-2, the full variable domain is EAGVTQFPSHSVIEKGQTVTLRCDPISGHDNLYWYRRVMGKEIKFLLHFVKESKQDESGMPNNRFLAERTGGTYSTLKVQPAELEDSGVYFCASSRQGSAGGYTFGSGTRLTVV.

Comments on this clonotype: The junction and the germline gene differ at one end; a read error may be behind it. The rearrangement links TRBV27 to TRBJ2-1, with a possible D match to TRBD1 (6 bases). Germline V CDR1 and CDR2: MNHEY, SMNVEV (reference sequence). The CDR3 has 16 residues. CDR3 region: CAGSLLRGGVDNEQFF. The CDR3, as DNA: TGTGCCGGCAGTTTGTTGCGAGGGGGAGTCGACAATGAGCAGTTCTTC.